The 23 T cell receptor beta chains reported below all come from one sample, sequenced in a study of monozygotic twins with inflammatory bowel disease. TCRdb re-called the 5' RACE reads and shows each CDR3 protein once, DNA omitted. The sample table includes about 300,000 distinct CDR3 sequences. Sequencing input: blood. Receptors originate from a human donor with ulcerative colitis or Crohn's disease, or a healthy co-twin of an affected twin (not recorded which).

CDR3 protein: CASSYGQVYEQYF. V usage is TRBV6-5 and J usage is TRBJ2-7; the TCRdb D gene call, TRBD1, has no DNA to confirm it. This CDR3 is built from 13 residues. Looked up from germline, CDR1 is MNHEY and CDR2 is SVGAGI.

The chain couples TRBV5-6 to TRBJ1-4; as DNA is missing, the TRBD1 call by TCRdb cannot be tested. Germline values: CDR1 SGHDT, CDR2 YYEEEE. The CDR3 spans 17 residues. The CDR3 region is CASSPAGSAGKSEKLFF.

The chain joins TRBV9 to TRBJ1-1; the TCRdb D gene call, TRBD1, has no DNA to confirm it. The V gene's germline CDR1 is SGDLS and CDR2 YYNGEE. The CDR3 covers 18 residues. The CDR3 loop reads CASSVAETGNLPQAEAFF.

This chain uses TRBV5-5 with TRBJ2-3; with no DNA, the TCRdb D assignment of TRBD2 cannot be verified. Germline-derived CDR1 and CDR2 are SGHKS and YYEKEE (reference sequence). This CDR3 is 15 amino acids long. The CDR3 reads CASSLSSGTLNTQYF.

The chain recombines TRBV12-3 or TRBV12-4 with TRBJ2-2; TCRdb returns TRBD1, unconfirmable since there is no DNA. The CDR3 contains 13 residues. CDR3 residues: CASNTQGTGELFF.

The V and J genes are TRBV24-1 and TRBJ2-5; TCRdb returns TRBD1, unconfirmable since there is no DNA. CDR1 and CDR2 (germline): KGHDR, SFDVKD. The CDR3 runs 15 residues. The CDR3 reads CATSDGDRVMETQYF.

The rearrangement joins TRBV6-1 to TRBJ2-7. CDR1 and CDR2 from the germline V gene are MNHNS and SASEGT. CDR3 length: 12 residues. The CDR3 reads CASTTNRREQYF.

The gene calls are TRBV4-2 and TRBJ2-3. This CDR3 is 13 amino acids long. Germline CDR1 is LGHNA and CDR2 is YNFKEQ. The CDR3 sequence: CASSQDREDTQYF.

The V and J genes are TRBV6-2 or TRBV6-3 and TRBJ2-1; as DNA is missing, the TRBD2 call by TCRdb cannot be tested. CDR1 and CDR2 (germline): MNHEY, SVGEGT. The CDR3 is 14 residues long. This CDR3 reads CASSYRGARNEQFF.

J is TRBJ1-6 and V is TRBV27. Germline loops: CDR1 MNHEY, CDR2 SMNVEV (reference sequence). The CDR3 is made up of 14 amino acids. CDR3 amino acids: CASSFSIQNSPLHF.

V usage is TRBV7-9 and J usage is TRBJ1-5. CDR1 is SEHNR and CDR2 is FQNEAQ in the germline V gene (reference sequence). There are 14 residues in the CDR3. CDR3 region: CASSLGRRNQPQHF. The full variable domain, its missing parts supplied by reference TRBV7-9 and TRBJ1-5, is DTGVSQNPRHKITKRGQNVTFRCDPISEHNRLYWYRQTLGQGPEFLTYFQNEAQLEKSRLLSDRFSAERPKGSFSTLEIQRTEQGDSAMYLCASSLGRRNQPQHFGDGTRLSIL.

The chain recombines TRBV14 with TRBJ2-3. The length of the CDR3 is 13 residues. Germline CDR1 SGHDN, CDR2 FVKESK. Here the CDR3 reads CASSPEITDTQYF. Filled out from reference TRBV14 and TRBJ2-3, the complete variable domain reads EAGVTQFPSHSVIEKGQTVTLRCDPISGHDNLYWYRRVMGKEIKFLLHFVKESKQDESGMPNNRFLAERTGGTYSTLKVQPAELEDSGVYFCASSPEITDTQYFGPGTRLTVL.

The CDR3: CATSRVGLAGETQYF. The chain is built from TRBV15 and TRBJ2-5; TCRdb designates TRBD2, a call that cannot be tested without DNA. The CDR3 runs to 15 residues. Per germline, CDR1 LNHNV and CDR2 YYDKDF (reference sequence).

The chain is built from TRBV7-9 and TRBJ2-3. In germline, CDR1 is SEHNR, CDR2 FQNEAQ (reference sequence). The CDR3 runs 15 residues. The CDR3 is CASSLVGLDTDTQYF.

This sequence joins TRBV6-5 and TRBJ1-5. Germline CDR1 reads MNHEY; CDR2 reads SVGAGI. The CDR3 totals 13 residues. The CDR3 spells CASSFTGLSAQHF.

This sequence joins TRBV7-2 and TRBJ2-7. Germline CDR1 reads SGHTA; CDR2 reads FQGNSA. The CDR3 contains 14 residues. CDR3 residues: CASSSVLGTYEQYF.

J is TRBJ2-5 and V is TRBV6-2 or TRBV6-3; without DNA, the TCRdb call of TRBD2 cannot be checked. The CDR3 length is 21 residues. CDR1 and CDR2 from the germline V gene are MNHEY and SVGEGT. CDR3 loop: CASSHPQGGTSGGDTRETQYF.

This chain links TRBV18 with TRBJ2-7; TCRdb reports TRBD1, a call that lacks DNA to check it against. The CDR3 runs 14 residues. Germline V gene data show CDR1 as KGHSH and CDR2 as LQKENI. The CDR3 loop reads CASSLRDRDTEQYF. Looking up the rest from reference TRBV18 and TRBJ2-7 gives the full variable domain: NAGVMQNPRHLVRRRGQEARLRCSPMKGHSHVYWYRQLPEEGLKFMVYLQKENIIDESGMPKERFSAEFPKEGPSILRIQQVVRGDSAAYFCASSLRDRDTEQYFGPGTRLTVT.

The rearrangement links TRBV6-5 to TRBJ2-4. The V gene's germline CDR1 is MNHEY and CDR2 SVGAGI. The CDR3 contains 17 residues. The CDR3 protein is CASSYSNTGLAKNIQYF.

The CDR3: CASSQDHEQYF. This chain uses TRBV12-3 or TRBV12-4 with TRBJ2-7. The CDR3 spans 11 residues.

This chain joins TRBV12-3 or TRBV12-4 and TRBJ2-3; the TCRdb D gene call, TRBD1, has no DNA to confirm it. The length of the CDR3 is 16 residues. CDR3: CASSGPGTGITDTQYF.

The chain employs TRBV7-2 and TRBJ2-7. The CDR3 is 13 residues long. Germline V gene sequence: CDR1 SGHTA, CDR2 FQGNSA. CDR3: CASSLALYEQRRF.

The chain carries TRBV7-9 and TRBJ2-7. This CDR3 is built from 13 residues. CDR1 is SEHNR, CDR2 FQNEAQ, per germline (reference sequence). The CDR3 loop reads CASSPDRAHEQYF.